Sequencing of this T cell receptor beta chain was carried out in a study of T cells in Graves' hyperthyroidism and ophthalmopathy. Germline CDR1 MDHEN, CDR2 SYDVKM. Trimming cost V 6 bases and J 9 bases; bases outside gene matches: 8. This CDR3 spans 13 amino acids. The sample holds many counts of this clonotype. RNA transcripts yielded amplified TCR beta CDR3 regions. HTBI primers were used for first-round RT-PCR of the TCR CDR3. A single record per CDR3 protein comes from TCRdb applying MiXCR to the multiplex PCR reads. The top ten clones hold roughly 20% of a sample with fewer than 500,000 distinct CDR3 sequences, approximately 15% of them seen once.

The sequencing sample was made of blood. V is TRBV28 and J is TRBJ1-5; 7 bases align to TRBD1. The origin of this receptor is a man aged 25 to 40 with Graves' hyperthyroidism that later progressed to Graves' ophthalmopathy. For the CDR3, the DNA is TGTGCCAGCAGCAGACAGGGCCCCAGGCCCCAGCATTTT. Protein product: CASSRQGPRPQHF.